The 32 T cell receptor beta chains below all came from one sample that was sequenced in a study of blood T cell repertoires in COVID-19. The protocol was immunoSEQ multiplex PCR, while the TCRdb copy is restricted to in-frame clones and leaves out a portion. The table includes 200,000 to 250,000 clones, 84% detected once. The specimen was peripheral blood. The receptors were sampled from a man aged 30 to 45 with active or convalescent COVID-19.

This clone was recorded only once. The rearrangement links TRBV6-6 to TRBJ1-5; 7 nucleotides agree with TRBD1. V lost 5 bases to trimming and J lost 6 bases; unmatched junction nucleotides: 4. This CDR3 has 13 amino acids. Germline-derived CDR1 and CDR2 are MNHNY and SVGAGI (reference sequence). The CDR3 DNA is TGTGCCAGCAGTACTGACAGGGTTCAGCCCCAGCATTTT. The encoded protein is CASSTDRVQPQHF.

The chain carries TRBV28 and TRBJ1-1; 7 positions agree with TRBD1. This CDR3 has 14 residues. The V segment lost 10 bases and the J segment 7 bases; nucleotides outside the gene matches: 15. Germline V gives CDR1 MDHEN, CDR2 SYDVKM. CDR3 residues: CATRTPGGRYEAFF. In nucleotides, the CDR3 is TGTGCCACCAGGACCCCAGGGGGGCGGTATGAAGCTTTCTTT.

Only one count was recorded for this clone. This chain joins TRBV9 and TRBJ1-1, with a weak D call TRBD1 (6 bases). Trimming took off 0 bases at V and 0 bases at J, with 15 bases between the two ends. CDR1 is SGDLS and CDR2 is YYNGEE in the germline V gene. The CDR3 totals 17 residues. The CDR3 sequence: CASSVASQGPMNTEAFF. In DNA form, the CDR3 reads TGTGCCAGCAGCGTAGCTAGTCAGGGGCCCATGAACACTGAAGCTTTCTTT. The variable domain in full, with the rest retrieved from reference TRBV9 and TRBJ1-1, is DSGVTQTPKHLITATGQRVTLRCSPRSGDLSVYWYQQSLDQGLQFLIQYYNGEERAKGNILERFSAQQFPDLHSELNLSSLELGDSALYFCASSVASQGPMNTEAFFGQGTRLTVV.

The sample holds a few counts of this clone. V and J are TRBV11-2 and TRBJ1-5; TRBD1 might be the D (6 bases). CDR1 and CDR2 (germline): SGHAT, FQNNGV. This CDR3 spans 16 amino acids. Between the trimmed V and J ends, which lost 5 bases and 7 bases, there was a span of 21 bases. CDR3 sequence: CASSAFWEGELQPQHF. CDR3 nucleotides: TGTGCCAGCAGCGCCTTCTGGGAGGGGGAGCTACAGCCCCAGCATTTT.

The chain combines TRBV30 with TRBJ2-6, with TRBD1 matching 8 bases. V lost 3 bases and J lost 0; bases outside the gene matches: 16. Germline V CDR1 and CDR2: GTSNPN, SVGIG (reference sequence). The CDR3 contains 20 residues. The CDR3 coding sequence is TGTGCCTGGAGGGTGATAAGGACGAAGACAGGGGACTCTGGGGCCAACGTCCTGACTTTC. Translation gives CAWRVIRTKTGDSGANVLTF.

V is TRBV11-2 and J is TRBJ2-1; 8 bases fit TRBD1. Germline V lookup: CDR1 SGHAT, CDR2 FQNNGV. Trimming removed 3 bases from V and 8 bases from J; junction bases left unmatched: 6. The CDR3 covers 14 residues. CDR3 residues: CASSFETGVYEQFF. CDR3 sequence (DNA): TGTGCCAGCAGCTTCGAGACAGGGGTCTATGAGCAGTTCTTC.

J is TRBJ2-1 and V is TRBV24-1; 7 positions match TRBD2. The CDR3 is made up of 16 amino acids. V lost 0 bases to trimming and J lost 3 bases; unmatched junction nucleotides: 4. Germline V CDR1 and CDR2: KGHDR, SFDVKD. CDR3 region: CATSDLVGGSYNEQFF. CDR3 nucleotide sequence: TGTGCCACCAGTGATTTGGTCGGGGGGAGCTACAATGAGCAGTTCTTC.

The chain employs TRBV18 and TRBJ2-1; no reliable D call. CDR1 KGHSH and CDR2 LQKENI come from the germline V gene. The CDR3 has 14 amino acids. With 2 bases removed from V and 10 bases from J, the gap between germline ends came to 15 bases. The CDR3 bases are TGTGCCAGCTCACCAGGCACAGTTGGGCGAGAGCAGTTCTTC. Its protein product is CASSPGTVGREQFF.

The rearrangement links TRBV24-1 to TRBJ1-1; tentative D call: TRBD1 (5 bases). The CDR3 consists of 13 residues. The germline V gene has CDR1 KGHDR and CDR2 SFDVKD. V lost 5 bases and J lost 3, with 9 bases in between. CDR3 sequence reads: CATSAGYDTEAFF. The CDR3 DNA reads TGTGCCACCAGTGCAGGGTACGACACTGAAGCTTTCTTT.

Details on this clone: The DNA is left out, because the CDR3 cannot be placed on it with certainty; the CDR3 is given as TCRdb lists it. V and J are TRBV30 and TRBJ2-7; the DNA was not used to check the table's D call, TRBD1. The CDR3 has 10 amino acids, counting both end residues. Germline loops: CDR1 GTSNPN, CDR2 SVGIG (reference sequence). CDR3 loop: CAWAQGALYF.

This chain links TRBV28 with TRBJ1-1; 7 positions agree with TRBD1. Trimming at V came to 6 bases and at J to 4 bases, leaving 14 bases not matched to a gene. From germline, CDR1 is MDHEN and CDR2 SYDVKM. The CDR3 extends over 16 amino acids. CDR3 sequence: CASRLHSRQGRTEAFF. For the CDR3, the DNA is TGTGCCAGCAGACTACACTCGAGACAGGGCCGCACTGAAGCTTTCTTT.

This chain uses TRBV27 with TRBJ1-1, with D unresolved. CDR3 length: 11 amino acids. Trimming shortened V by 3 bases and J by 8 bases, and 7 bases separated the two germline ends. Germline V gene data show CDR1 as MNHEY and CDR2 as SMNVEV (reference sequence). The DNA for the CDR3 is TGTGCCAGCAGTTTCGGGGTGGAAGCTTTCTTT. Translating it yields CASSFGVEAFF.

This clone was picked up a small number of times. V is TRBV18 and J is TRBJ1-1; D gene uncertain. The V gene's germline CDR1 is KGHSH and CDR2 LQKENI. The ends were cut back, 4 bases at V and 2 bases at J, with 11 bases in the middle. The CDR3 spans 14 residues. The CDR3 DNA follows: TGTGCCAGCTCACTGTTGGAGGCAAACACTGAAGCTTTCTTT. Its protein product is CASSLLEANTEAFF. Full variable domain (missing parts from reference TRBV18 and TRBJ1-1): NAGVMQNPRHLVRRRGQEARLRCSPMKGHSHVYWYRQLPEEGLKFMVYLQKENIIDESGMPKERFSAEFPKEGPSILRIQQVVRGDSAAYFCASSLLEANTEAFFGQGTRLTVV.

The gene calls are TRBV24-1 and TRBJ1-3, with D tentatively TRBD1 (5 bases). With 12 bases removed from V and 0 bases from J, the gap between germline ends came to 20 bases. The length of the CDR3 is 16 residues. The germline V gene has CDR1 KGHDR and CDR2 SFDVKD. The CDR3 spells CAGPGTGAHSGNTIYF. CDR3 DNA: TGTGCCGGGCCCGGGACTGGAGCACACTCTGGAAACACCATATATTTT.

This rearrangement joins TRBV15 to TRBJ2-1; D possibly corresponds to TRBD1 (6 bases). Between the trimmed V and J ends, which lost 0 bases and 5 bases, there was a span of 14 bases. Germline lookup yields CDR1 LNHNV and CDR2 YYDKDF (reference sequence). CDR3 size: 16 residues. The CDR3 reads CATSRDPQGINNEQFF. The CDR3 bases are TGTGCCACCAGCAGAGATCCTCAGGGGATAAACAATGAGCAGTTCTTC.

The gene calls are TRBV6-5 and TRBJ1-5; TRBD1 matches 10 bases. Germline lookup yields CDR1 MNHEY and CDR2 SVGAGI. CDR3 size: 16 residues. The trim removed 0 bases at V and 6 bases at J, leaving 5 bases unmatched. The CDR3 bases are TGTGCCAGCAGTTACTCAGGGACAGGGGTTTTTCAGCCCCAGCATTTT. It yields the protein CASSYSGTGVFQPQHF.

Comments on this clone: One end of the junction is discordant with germline, which a read error may explain. This chain uses TRBV11-2 with TRBJ1-5, with 9 nucleotides matching TRBD1. The CDR3 is made up of 15 amino acids. CDR1 is SGHAT, CDR2 FQNNGV, per germline. The CDR3 region is CASSVEQGAGQPQHF. CDR3 nucleotide sequence: TGTGCCAGCAGCGTAGAACAGGGGGCTGGGCAGCCCCAGCATTTT.

The rearrangement links TRBV28 to TRBJ1-5; the match to TRBD1 covers 9 bases. Trimming at V came to 8 bases and at J to 0 bases, leaving 20 bases not matched to a gene. Germline V gives CDR1 MDHEN, CDR2 SYDVKM. The CDR3 spans 20 residues. The CDR3 sequence is CASWSFRLTGGLTSNQPQHF. The CDR3 DNA reads TGTGCCAGCTGGTCCTTTCGCCTGACAGGGGGGTTAACTAGCAATCAGCCCCAGCATTTT.

The rearrangement uses TRBV19 and TRBJ1-5, with TRBD1 identical over 8 bases. Per the germline V gene, CDR1 is LNHDA and CDR2 is SQIVND (reference sequence). V was pared by 7 bases and J by 2 bases, with 7 bases of the junction left unmatched. The CDR3 extends over 15 amino acids. Here the CDR3 reads CASTTDRAGNQPQHF. CDR3 nucleotides: TGTGCCAGTACCACGGACAGGGCAGGCAATCAGCCCCAGCATTTT.

This chain connects TRBV4-3 to TRBJ2-7; possibly TRBD2 for D (5 bases). V was cut by 1 base and J by 3 bases, with 10 bases left in between. CDR1 is LGHNA and CDR2 is YSLEER in the germline V gene. CDR3 length: 14 residues. The CDR3: CASSQGAGDYEQYF. The CDR3 DNA reads as TGCGCCAGCAGCCAAGGGGCGGGCGACTACGAGCAGTACTTC.

This chain connects TRBV18 to TRBJ2-6, with TRBD1 identical over 9 bases. The V segment lost 2 bases and the J segment 1 base; nucleotides outside the gene matches: 18. This CDR3 is built from 22 residues. CDR1 is KGHSH, CDR2 LQKENI, per germline. The CDR3 is CASSPGGAQGAKGGSGANVLTF. As DNA, the CDR3 is TGTGCCAGCTCACCAGGAGGGGCACAGGGGGCAAAAGGAGGTTCTGGGGCCAACGTCCTGACTTTC. The variable domain in full, completed from reference TRBV18 and TRBJ2-6, reads NAGVMQNPRHLVRRRGQEARLRCSPMKGHSHVYWYRQLPEEGLKFMVYLQKENIIDESGMPKERFSAEFPKEGPSILRIQQVVRGDSAAYFCASSPGGAQGAKGGSGANVLTFGAGSRLTVL.

The rearrangement uses TRBV12-3 or TRBV12-4 and TRBJ1-3; D is undetermined. There are 13 residues in the CDR3. Trimming removed 5 bases from V and 4 bases from J, with 9 bases in between. DNA of the CDR3: TGTGCCAGCAGTCGAGCCCTGGGAAACACCATATATTTT. Residues: CASSRALGNTIYF.

The chain links TRBV2 to TRBJ1-5; TRBD1 might be the D (6 bases). The V end was cut by 7 bases, the J end by 11 bases, with 18 bases between. Germline V gives CDR1 SNHLY, CDR2 FYNNEI. This CDR3 is built from 13 residues. This CDR3 is CASTEGGTEAQHF. CDR3 nucleotides: TGTGCCAGCACCGAAGGGGGAACCGAGGCCCAGCATTTT.

This clone was seen a few times. The chain has TRBV23-1 and TRBJ2-7; D uncertain. TRBV23-1 is an ORF; its function is uncertain. Trimming stripped 0 bases from V and 7 bases from J, with 7 bases between. The CDR3 contains 12 residues. The CDR3 bases are TGCGCCAGCAGTCAATCGGTCGGGGAGCAGTACTTC. Translation gives CASSQSVGEQYF.

The CDR3 nucleotides are TGTGCCAGCAGCGTAGCTTTGGACAGGCCCCACGAGCAGTACTTC. Translated: CASSVALDRPHEQYF. The chain carries TRBV9 and TRBJ2-7; 7 bases map to TRBD1. The germline gives CDR1 SGDLS, CDR2 YYNGEE. This CDR3 region has 15 residues. The V segment lost 0 bases and the J segment 5 bases; nucleotides outside the gene matches: 8. The full variable domain, in which reference TRBV9 and TRBJ2-7 provide the parts outside the CDR3, is DSGVTQTPKHLITATGQRVTLRCSPRSGDLSVYWYQQSLDQGLQFLIQYYNGEERAKGNILERFSAQQFPDLHSELNLSSLELGDSALYFCASSVALDRPHEQYFGPGTRLTVT.

The rearrangement links TRBV5-6 to TRBJ2-7; D perhaps matches TRBD2 (6 bases). The germline CDR1 and CDR2 sequences are SGHDT and YYEEEE. There are 17 residues in the CDR3. The V end lost 4 bases, the J end lost 4 bases, and 24 bases lay between the germline ends. This CDR3 is CASSGGTAPLSPYEQYF. The CDR3 coding sequence is TGTGCCAGCAGCGGAGGGACGGCCCCTCTCTCCCCTTACGAGCAGTACTTC.

This clone occurred many times. The genes are TRBV28 and TRBJ2-5; tentative D call: TRBD2 (5 bases). V lost 6 bases and J lost 4, with 15 bases in between. This CDR3 has 14 amino acids. The germline CDR1 and CDR2 sequences are MDHEN and SYDVKM. In nucleotides, the CDR3 is TGTGCCAGCAGCTCTAGCCCGTCCCGAGAGACCCAGTACTTC. It is translated as CASSSSPSRETQYF.

The chain uses TRBV14 and TRBJ2-1, with TRBD2 matching 9 bases. V was clipped by 1 base and J by 0 bases; unmatched bases: 1. Per germline, CDR1 SGHDN and CDR2 FVKESK. This CDR3 has 16 residues. CDR3 in amino acids: CASSQVAGASYNEQFF. Written as DNA, the CDR3 is TGTGCCAGCAGCCAAGTAGCGGGAGCCTCCTACAATGAGCAGTTCTTC.

The chain joins TRBV21-1 to TRBJ2-1; the tabulated D call, TRBD2, remains unverified against the DNA. TRBV21-1 is termed a pseudogene. This CDR3 spans 15 amino acids. This CDR3 is CASSLWGVAYNEQFF. The CDR3 nucleotides are TGTGCCAGCAGCCTGTGGGGGGTCGCCTACAATGAGCAGTTCTTC.

The V call is TRBV25-1, the J call TRBJ2-4; a possible D gene is TRBD2 (5 bases). V dropped 4 bases and J dropped 9 bases, with 10 bases sitting between them. Germline V gives CDR1 MGHDK, CDR2 SYGVNS. The CDR3 runs 12 residues. The CDR3 region is CASSGERPIQYF. Written as DNA, the CDR3 is TGTGCCAGCAGTGGGGAGCGGCCCATTCAGTACTTC.

The rearrangement uses TRBV28 and TRBJ1-1; the D gene is possibly TRBD1 (6 bases). CDR3 length equals 17 residues. V lost 7 bases, J lost 0 bases, and 21 bases lay in between. In germline, CDR1 is MDHEN, CDR2 SYDVKM. Here the CDR3 reads CASTLGQGKPMNTEAFF. The CDR3 nucleotides read TGTGCCAGCACCCTGGGGCAGGGGAAGCCGATGAACACTGAAGCTTTCTTT.

V usage is TRBV16 and J usage is TRBJ1-5; perhaps TRBD1 as D (6 bases). V lost 0 bases to trimming and J lost 1 base, with 7 bases between them. Germline V gene lookup returns CDR1 KGHSY and CDR2 FQNENV. This CDR3 is built from 15 residues. This CDR3 reads CASSQSRGSNQPQHF. The DNA for the CDR3 is TGTGCCAGCAGCCAATCAAGGGGGAGCAATCAGCCCCAGCATTTT.